The present TCR beta chain was sequenced within a study of T cells in Graves' hyperthyroidism and ophthalmopathy. This CDR3 has 9 residues. Germline V gene data show CDR1 as LNHDA and CDR2 as SQIVND (reference sequence). V lost 5 bases, J lost 10 bases, and 3 bases lay in between. Study-level results: From stable hyperthyroidism, ophthalmopathy was separated by a 13 V-J model.

The TCR beta CDR3 regions underwent amplification using RNA transcripts as the source. Initially, a first-round RT-PCR of the TCR CDR3 employed the HTBI primer set. One entry per CDR3 protein, called by TCRdb with MiXCR from the multiplex PCR reads. The sample shows approximately 500,000 distinct CDR3 sequences, just over 45% of them seen only once. About this clonotype itself: Its antigen is not identified.

Patients between 18 and 65 years old had hyperthyroidism, newly diagnosed and lasting under 2 months. The TCR originated in a woman under 30 with Graves' hyperthyroidism. Sequencing was carried out using peripheral blood or thyroid tissue (not recorded which). J is TRBJ1-3 and V is TRBV19; D not certain. As DNA, the CDR3 is TGTGCCAGTAGTGCAACCATATATTTT. Residues: CASSATIYF.